Many counts were recorded for the clone carrying this TCR beta chain. The sample is drawn from a study of CD8+CD57+ T cells in acquired aplastic anemia. Study overall: An average of approximately 3.2 ug of DNA was obtained from sorted CD4+ and CD8+ cells.

The patients chosen for sequencing had shown expansion of CD8+CD57+ cells (detected by flow cytometry). Trimming cost V 4 bases and J 4 bases, with 19 bases left between them. Germline CDR1 and CDR2: SQVTM and ANQGSEA. The CDR3 totals 15 residues. Researchers used genomic DNA as the template to profile TCR beta VDJ and CDR3. MiXCR was run by TCRdb on the reads, yielding one entry per CDR3 protein. The table has about half a million distinct CDR3 sequences, around 30% seen once. This clonotype originated in a human donor with aplastic anemia. Specimen: sorted CD4+, CD8+, or CD8+CD57+ T cells (not recorded which) from PBMCs. The chain joins TRBV29-1 to TRBJ1-1; D possibly corresponds to TRBD1 (6 bases). CDR3 protein: CSVAEGQGKATEAFF. The CDR3 DNA is TGCAGCGTTGCAGAGGGGCAGGGGAAGGCCACTGAAGCTTTCTTT.